The 21 T cell receptor beta chains given below trace back to one sample, sequenced in a study of PD-1 and CTLA-4 blockade in melanoma. Using immunoSEQ multiplex PCR, the repertoire was profiled, and TCRdb retains in-frame clones only, with some absent. Here the sample spans around 20,000 clones, approximately 89% being singletons. This specimen consisted of CD8+ T cells from peripheral blood, obtained before anti-PD-1 treatment. The receptors shown here come from a human donor with melanoma.

V usage is TRBV6-5 and J usage is TRBJ2-7; D might be TRBD1 (6 bases). V lost 5 bases to trimming and J lost 0 bases, with 14 bases between them. Germline lookup yields CDR1 MNHEY and CDR2 SVGAGI. This CDR3 contains 15 residues. CDR3: CASSPWDTDSYEQYF. The CDR3 DNA follows: TGTGCCAGCAGTCCTTGGGACACCGACTCCTACGAGCAGTACTTC.

This rearrangement joins TRBV13 to TRBJ2-1, with unresolved D. V lost 4 bases and J lost 0, with 10 bases in between. Germline CDR1 and CDR2: PRHDT and FYEKMQ (reference sequence). CDR3 length equals 15 residues. The CDR3 DNA sequence: TGTGCCAGCAGCTCCATTCGCAGCTCCTACAATGAGCAGTTCTTC. Its protein product is CASSSIRSSYNEQFF.

V is TRBV28 and J is TRBJ1-5, with no clear D. Trimming took off 10 bases at V and 7 bases at J, with 17 bases between the two ends. In germline, CDR1 is MDHEN, CDR2 SYDVKM. CDR3 length: 13 residues. CDR3 in amino acids: CATSGGLVQPQHF. CDR3 nucleotide sequence: TGTGCCACCTCCGGCGGCCTTGTACAGCCCCAGCATTTT.

The rearrangement uses TRBV6-1 and TRBJ1-1; D remains unclear. V was shortened by 2 bases and J by 3 bases, with 10 bases between the two germline ends. Germline loops: CDR1 MNHNS, CDR2 SASEGT. CDR3 size: 14 residues. CDR3 sequence reads: CASSESQMYTEAFF. DNA of the CDR3: TGTGCCAGCAGTGAAAGCCAGATGTACACTGAAGCTTTCTTT.

The rearrangement links TRBV5-4 to TRBJ2-7; D not certain. The CDR3 is 12 amino acids. Trimming shortened V by 3 bases and J by 5 bases, and 9 bases separated the two germline ends. Germline CDR1 and CDR2: SGHNT and YYREEE (reference sequence). CDR3 residues: CASSSSENEQYF. CDR3 coding DNA: TGTGCCAGCAGCTCCTCGGAGAACGAGCAGTACTTC.

The chain employs TRBV29-1 and TRBJ1-6, with D unclear. Germline CDR1 and CDR2: SQVTM and ANQGSEA. The CDR3 has 14 residues. The germline V and J ends were trimmed by 3 bases and 6 bases, with 12 bases remaining between them. The CDR3 is CSVECTEGNSPLHF. CDR3 DNA: TGCAGCGTTGAGTGCACAGAAGGTAATTCACCCCTCCACTTT.

The chain uses TRBV27 and TRBJ2-2, with TRBD1 matching over 9 bases. Per the germline V gene, CDR1 is MNHEY and CDR2 is SMNVEV (reference sequence). The V and J ends lost 0 bases and 4 bases, in that order; junction bases with no gene match: 6. This CDR3 region has 17 residues. The CDR3 loop reads CASSLSPGTGITGELFF. The CDR3 DNA sequence: TGTGCCAGCAGTTTATCACCAGGGACAGGGATCACCGGGGAGCTGTTTTTT.

V gene TRBV19 combines with J gene TRBJ1-2, with 7 bases aligning to TRBD1. The CDR3 runs 12 residues. Trimming cost V 3 bases and J 7 bases; bases outside gene matches: 2. Germline-derived CDR1 and CDR2 are LNHDA and SQIVND (reference sequence). Written as DNA, the CDR3 is TGTGCCAGTAGTATCGAGGGGGCTGGCTACACCTTC. Translated, it gives CASSIEGAGYTF.

CDR3 bases: TGTGCCAGCACCATCAGCGGCACTGAAGCTTTCTTT. It codes for CASTISGTEAFF. The rearrangement joins TRBV12-3 or TRBV12-4 to TRBJ1-1; D gene unclear. V shed 7 bases and J shed 4 bases, with 10 bases lying between them. This CDR3 comprises 12 residues.

The chain couples TRBV27 to TRBJ1-2; tentative D call: TRBD1 (6 bases). The CDR3 has 13 residues. V lost 6 bases and J 5 bases, leaving 13 bases between the germline ends. CDR1 is MNHEY, CDR2 SMNVEV, per germline (reference sequence). The CDR3 loop reads CASSPGQLYGYTF. The CDR3 DNA reads as TGTGCCAGCAGCCCCGGACAGCTTTATGGCTACACCTTC.

This clone was detected once. This chain uses TRBV5-6 with TRBJ1-1; no firm D call. Trimming took off 0 bases at V and 1 base at J, with 7 bases between the two ends. This CDR3 is built from 14 residues. The germline gives CDR1 SGHDT, CDR2 YYEEEE. CDR3 protein: CASSLVFANTEAFF. The CDR3 region has the DNA TGTGCCAGCAGCTTGGTTTTTGCGAACACTGAAGCTTTCTTT.

V is TRBV4-1 and J is TRBJ2-1, with D maybe TRBD2 (5 bases). This CDR3 has 15 amino acids. V was clipped by 0 bases and J by 1 base, with 7 bases between them. The germline gives CDR1 MGHRA, CDR2 YSYEKL. CDR3 nucleotide sequence: TGCGCCAGCAGCCAAGATCCGGGATCCTACAATGAGCAGTTCTTC. Encoded protein: CASSQDPGSYNEQFF.

The V call is TRBV4-1, the J call TRBJ1-5; TRBD1 is a possible D gene (5 bases). The CDR3 totals 14 residues. The V and J ends lost 4 bases and 6 bases respectively, with 13 bases between them. The germline CDR1 and CDR2 sequences are MGHRA and YSYEKL. CDR3 in amino acids: CASSPSGASQPQHF. CDR3 DNA: TGCGCCAGCAGCCCCTCCGGGGCCAGTCAGCCCCAGCATTTT.

This clone was seen a handful of times. The J gene is TRBJ1-2, the V gene TRBV4-1; possible D gene TRBD1, 6 bases. Trimming removed 4 bases from V and 3 bases from J, with 15 bases in between. Germline V lookup: CDR1 MGHRA, CDR2 YSYEKL. The length of the CDR3 is 15 residues. CDR3 nucleotides: TGCGCCAGCAGCCTCAAAGTCCCAGGGGACTATGGCTACACCTTC. As protein: CASSLKVPGDYGYTF.

The chain recombines TRBV7-8 with TRBJ2-3; D might be TRBD2 (7 bases). Between the trimmed V and J ends, which lost 4 bases and 2 bases, there was a span of 22 bases. The germline V gene has CDR1 SGHVS and CDR2 FQNEAQ. The CDR3 runs to 18 residues. The CDR3 nucleotides are TGTGCCAGCAGCTCGTTAACAGGGCTAGCGGCGCTCACAGATACGCAGTATTTT. It translates to CASSSLTGLAALTDTQYF.

This chain joins TRBV19 and TRBJ1-1, with 10 positions matching TRBD1. Germline CDR1 LNHDA, CDR2 SQIVND (reference sequence). This CDR3 contains 16 residues. The trim removed 3 bases at V and 5 bases at J, leaving 9 bases unmatched. The CDR3 loop is CASSIDRGRVVTEAFF. The CDR3 DNA is TGTGCCAGTAGTATCGACAGGGGGCGAGTAGTTACTGAAGCTTTCTTT. Filled out from reference TRBV19 and TRBJ1-1, the complete variable domain reads DGGITQSPKYLFRKEGQNVTLSCEQNLNHDAMYWYRQDPGQGLRLIYYSQIVNDFQKGDIAEGYSVSREKKESFPLTVTSAQKNPTAFYLCASSIDRGRVVTEAFFGQGTRLTVV.

The V gene is TRBV28, the J gene TRBJ2-1, with 15 bases aligning to TRBD2. V lost 6 bases and J lost 2; bases outside the gene matches: 8. The germline CDR1 and CDR2 sequences are MDHEN and SYDVKM. The CDR3 length is 18 residues. The CDR3 protein is CASSGLAGGDGTYNEQFF. CDR3 DNA sequence: TGTGCCAGCAGCGGACTAGCGGGGGGGGATGGGACCTACAATGAGCAGTTCTTC.

The chain is built from TRBV7-9 and TRBJ2-1, with D possibly called TRBD1 or TRBD2 (5 bases each). Germline V lookup: CDR1 SEHNR, CDR2 FQNEAQ (reference sequence). Trimming left V 6 bases short and J 0 bases short, with 12 bases between. This CDR3 has 15 amino acids. CDR3 sequence: CASRPGTGSYNEQFF. CDR3 sequence (DNA): TGTGCCAGCAGGCCCGGGACGGGCTCCTACAATGAGCAGTTCTTC. Based on the CDR3 plus reference TRBV7-9 and TRBJ2-1, the full variable domain is DTGVSQNPRHKITKRGQNVTFRCDPISEHNRLYWYRQTLGQGPEFLTYFQNEAQLEKSRLLSDRFSAERPKGSFSTLEIQRTEQGDSAMYLCASRPGTGSYNEQFFGPGTRLTVL.

This clone was observed a few times. The chain carries TRBV4-3 and TRBJ2-5; the match to TRBD2 covers 8 bases. V trimming: 3 bases; J trimming: 1 base; junction bases outside the gene matches: 4. Germline V gene data show CDR1 as LGHNA and CDR2 as YSLEER. There are 15 residues in the CDR3. The CDR3 coding sequence is TGCGCCAGCAGCCAGATCGGGGGGGCCCAAGAGACCCAGTACTTC. Protein product: CASSQIGGAQETQYF.

This clone appeared once. The chain uses TRBV11-2 and TRBJ2-7; D is unclear. There are 13 residues in the CDR3. From germline, CDR1 is SGHAT and CDR2 FQNNGV. V lost 4 bases and J lost 3, with 10 bases in between. The CDR3 is CASSSAADYEQYF. CDR3 sequence (DNA): TGTGCCAGCAGCTCCGCCGCGGACTACGAGCAGTACTTC.

A few counts support this clone. The chain joins TRBV27 to TRBJ2-7, with D possibly being TRBD1 (6 bases). Trimming removed 5 bases at V and 3 bases at J, with 14 bases between. This CDR3 has 14 residues. The germline CDR1 and CDR2 sequences are MNHEY and SMNVEV (reference sequence). The CDR3 loop reads CASSPRTEHYEQYF. CDR3 nucleotides: TGTGCCAGCAGTCCACGGACAGAACACTACGAGCAGTACTTC.